This is a list of T cell receptor beta chains from one sample in a study of CD8+ T cells in alopecia areata. Data came from immunoSEQ multiplex PCR; TCRdb stores just in-frame clones and leaves some out. The data contain about 180,000 clones, roughly 50% of them singletons. The specimen was CD8+ T cells sorted from blood, collected at week 24, from a patient treated with tofacitinib. Receptor source: a human donor with alopecia areata. Each CDR3 is given with its conserved first and last residue. A D gene is named only where the DNA matches it firmly. Size tells how often a clone was seen (once, few, many) or the class of an expanded clone, and some rows leave it out.

TRBJ2-7,few,TRBD2,TRBV13,TGTGCCAGCAGCTTAACTAGCGGATTGGTCGAGCAGTACTTC,CASSLTSGLVEQYF
TRBJ1-1,.,.,TRBV29-1,TGCAGCGCCGGTGGGGGGACTGAAGCTTTCTTT,CSAGGGTEAFF
TRBJ1-2,.,TRBD1,TRBV4-3,TGCGCCAGCAGCCAAGGAGGACAGGGGGATGGCTACACCTTC,CASSQGGQGDGYTF
TRBJ2-1,.,.,TRBV2,TGTGCCAGCAGCGCCACGGGAACGAACACGAATGAGCAGTTCTTC,CASSATGTNTNEQFF
TRBJ2-3,.,.,TRBV30,TGTGCCTGGAGTGTAGGCCCAGATACGCAGTATTTT,CAWSVGPDTQYF
TRBJ2-7,once,.,TRBV27,TGTGCCAGCAGTTTATCGGGTGGGGACGCTTTCTACGAGCAGTACTTC,CASSLSGGDAFYEQYF
TRBJ2-5,.,TRBD2,TRBV6-5,TGTGCCAGCAGCCACTATAGCGGGGCGGAGACCCAGTACTTC,CASSHYSGAETQYF
TRBJ1-1,few,.,TRBV19,TGTGCCAGTAGTATCGCCAGCACTGAAGCTTTCTTT,CASSIASTEAFF
TRBJ2-5,few,.,TRBV18,TGTGCCAGCTCACCACCACAGGGCCCAGAGACCCAGTACTTC,CASSPPQGPETQYF
TRBJ2-3,once,.,TRBV19,TGTGCCAGTAGTTGGTCGGCAGATACGCAGTATTTT,CASSWSADTQYF
TRBJ2-7,.,.,TRBV5-6,TGTGCCAGCAGCTTTTCCCTTGGTCCCGCAGGCGAGCAGTACTTC,CASSFSLGPAGEQYF
TRBJ2-1,.,.,TRBV5-6,TGTGCCAGCAGCCCCGGGGCCTACAATGAGCAGTTCTTC,CASSPGAYNEQFF
TRBJ2-2,.,TRBD2,TRBV2,TGTGCCAGCAGGAGGAATAGCGGGGTCACCGGGGAGCTGTTTTTT,CASRRNSGVTGELFF
TRBJ2-3,few,.,TRBV11-2,TGTGCCAGCAGCTTGGGATCAGATACGCAGTATTTT,CASSLGSDTQYF
TRBJ2-1,.,TRBD1,TRBV7-9,TGTGCCAGCAGCTTGGGGACAGGACCCTACAATGAGCAGTTCTTC,CASSLGTGPYNEQFF
TRBJ1-2,.,.,TRBV27,TGTGCCAGCAGTCCACTCATCGGGGTAAAGGATGGCTACACCTTC,CASSPLIGVKDGYTF
TRBJ2-7,.,.,TRBV30,TGTGCCTGGAGTGACCCCTACGGGGTTTCCGAGCAGTACTTC,CAWSDPYGVSEQYF
TRBJ1-2,.,.,TRBV5-8,TGTGCCAGCAGCCCAGAGGAGGGCTACACCTTC,CASSPEEGYTF
TRBJ2-7,.,.,TRBV9,TGTGCCAGCAGCCCAGGAGGGAACCACGAGCAGTACTTC,CASSPGGNHEQYF
TRBJ2-1,.,.,TRBV2,TGTGCCAGCAGTGAAGTCGGCAGGGGAAATGAGCAGTTCTTC,CASSEVGRGNEQFF
TRBJ1-2,.,.,TRBV19,TGTGCCAGTATGGACACCGGGGGGGATGGCTACACCTTC,CASMDTGGDGYTF
TRBJ1-5,.,.,TRBV4-1,TGCGCCAGCAGCCAAAGAGATGACTCGGATCAGCCCCAGCATTTT,CASSQRDDSDQPQHF
TRBJ2-2,.,.,TRBV10-3,TGTGCCATCAGTGAGTCAGCCGGGGAGCTGTTTTTT,CAISESAGELFF
TRBJ2-1,.,.,TRBV7-9,TGTGCCAGCAGCCTCCAGGGTTACTATGAGCAGTTCTTC,CASSLQGYYEQFF
TRBJ2-1,few,.,TRBV7-2,TGTGCCAGCAACTGGGCATCAGGGGAGCAGTTCTTC,CASNWASGEQFF
TRBJ2-5,.,TRBD1,TRBV27,TGTGCCAGCAGTCTACAGGGGGAAGGGATCCAAGAGACCCAGTACTTC,CASSLQGEGIQETQYF
TRBJ1-1,.,TRBD1,TRBV6-6,TGTGCCAGCACCCAGGGGGGGAACACTGAAGCTTTCTTT,CASTQGGNTEAFF
TRBJ1-5,few,.,TRBV7-6,TGTGCCAGCAGCACAGGCCCGTACAATCAGCCCCAGCATTTT,CASSTGPYNQPQHF
TRBJ1-3,few,.,TRBV9,TGTGCCAGCAGCGAAGGGGGGGATACTGGAAACACCATATATTTT,CASSEGGDTGNTIYF
TRBJ2-2,.,.,TRBV30,TGTGCCTGGAGTCCCGGACGGAACACCGGGGAGCTGTTTTTT,CAWSPGRNTGELFF
TRBJ2-6,.,.,TRBV25-1,TGTGCCAGCTCTGGGGCCAACGTCCTGACTTTC,CASSGANVLTF
TRBJ1-6,.,.,TRBV27,TGTGCCAGCAGTATCTCCTATAATTCACCCCTCCACTTT,CASSISYNSPLHF
TRBJ2-3,once,.,TRBV9,TGTGCCAGCAGCGTAGGTTCCGAAACAGATACGCAGTATTTT,CASSVGSETDTQYF
TRBJ1-1,.,TRBD1,TRBV30,TGTGCCTGGAGTGTACAGGGGGGGCCGAGAGCTTTCTTT,CAWSVQGGPRAFF
TRBJ1-1,.,.,TRBV30,TGTGCCTGGAGTCCAGGGCGTAGCGCTGAAGCTTTCTTT,CAWSPGRSAEAFF
TRBJ2-3,.,TRBD2,TRBV7-2,TGTGCCAGCAGCTCAATAGCGGGGGGCACAGATACGCAGTATTTT,CASSSIAGGTDTQYF
TRBJ1-4,few,.,TRBV7-2,TGTGCCAGCAGCTTAGACTCGGGTGAAAAACTGTTTTTT,CASSLDSGEKLFF
TRBJ1-4,.,TRBD1,TRBV4-3,TGCGCCAGCAGCCTAAAAGACAGGGGTAATGAAAAACTGTTTTTT,CASSLKDRGNEKLFF
TRBJ1-1,few,TRBD1,TRBV19,TGTGCCAGTAACGCAGGGGGCCCTGAAGCTTTCTTT,CASNAGGPEAFF
TRBJ2-4,.,.,TRBV11-2,TGTGCCAGCAGCTTAATCGGGGATCAACGACTAGCCAAAAACATTCAGTACTTC,CASSLIGDQRLAKNIQYF
TRBJ1-1,.,.,TRBV2,TGTGCCAGCAGCTGGGGGACGATGAACACTGAAGCTTTCTTT,CASSWGTMNTEAFF
TRBJ1-1,few,.,TRBV7-9,TGTGCCAGCAGCATGGGCCGCACTGAAGCTTTCTTT,CASSMGRTEAFF
TRBJ2-3,.,TRBD2,TRBV4-3,TGCGCCAGCAGCCAAGAGGGTGAGCGGGGGGATGCAGATACGCAGTATTTT,CASSQEGERGDADTQYF
TRBJ1-1,.,TRBD1,TRBV30,TGTGCCTGGGGGACAGGGGGTAACACTGAAGCTTTCTTT,CAWGTGGNTEAFF